The present entry profiles one TCR beta chain with its context. The specificity of this receptor is unknown. Possible read error: a much larger clone is one base away. The CDR3 measures 13 amino acids from cysteine to phenylalanine. Only the CDR3 DNA is retained, 39 bases long and in frame from the first base. Per the germline V gene, SNHLY is the CDR1 and FYNNEI is the CDR2. Lymph node samples were obtained from the axillary draining lymph nodes of breast cancer patients. The sample originates from a study of breast tumors, draining lymph nodes, adjacent tissues listed by TCRdb under 2016. About the full investigation: Breast cancer patients provided tumor, adjacent nontumor tissue and axillary lymph nodes, and the study compared the TCR beta repertoires across these three sources. In human breast cancer, the study set out to evaluate how tumor, surrounding tissue and draining lymph node repertoires relate to one another and whether T cells may move between these sites. Results and caveats for the whole study, not just this receptor: The data were judged consistent with most tumor T cells deriving from the lymph node and then expanding within tumor tissue. The conclusion that tumor T cells originate in lymph nodes was framed as consistent with a hypothesis rather than directly demonstrated. Tumor and nontumor tissue repertoires were found to be significantly more similar in luminal-like than in basal-like breast cancer. Tumors showed preferential V and J gene usage, and their T-cell repertoire diversity fell below that of lymph nodes yet above that of nontumor tissue.

The sequencer was an Illumina HiSeq 2000. Multiplex PCR amplification was used to build the TCR beta chain libraries. High-throughput sequencing was used to analyze the amplified TCR beta chain products. The raw public data were reprocessed by TCRdb itself: fastp quality trimming at Q25, MiXCR clonotype calling, in-frame beta chains only. Every CDR3 protein is listed once, alongside the most common genes and DNA of its rows. In all, the sample holds fewer than 90,000 distinct CDR3 sequences, and approximately 31% of those were seen once. Over 8% of the sample is in the top ten clones. The sequence is built from TRBV2 and TRBJ1-2, with a weak D call of TRBD1 (5 bases match). This TCR derives from a female donor with breast cancer. Some clones in this sample may be carry-over from other donors' samples. The sample taken for sequencing was axillary lymph node tissue. The CDR3 protein is CASSDGQGYGHTF. The DNA sequence is as follows: TGTGCCAGCAGTGACGGGCAGGGTTATGGCCACACCTTC.